Below, 20 T cell receptor beta chains from the same sample are listed, as sequenced in a study of HIV-infected patients and healthy controls. Alpha and beta constant-region primers primed reverse transcription of approximately 0.55 ug RNA. Separate chain-specific third strand synthesis with multiplexing indices produced the alpha and beta libraries. TCRdb re-called the 5' RACE reads through MiXCR, storing one row per CDR3 protein. The table has some 13,000 distinct CDR3 sequences, around 10% seen once. The repertoire came from unfractionated whole blood and reflected all unsorted peripheral T cells. The sample was blood. All receptors derive from an adult in good health.

This rearrangement joins TRBV18 to TRBJ2-1, with 9 nucleotides matching TRBD2. With 3 bases clipped from V and 6 bases from J, the junction kept 15 bases outside the gene matches. From germline, CDR1 is KGHSH and CDR2 LQKENI. The CDR3 totals 18 residues. CDR3 residues: CASSPGLGRGLAINEQFF. CDR3 DNA sequence: TGTGCCAGCTCACCGGGGCTAGGGAGGGGACTAGCCATCAATGAGCAGTTCTTC.

V usage is TRBV19 and J usage is TRBJ1-1; D remains ambiguous. This CDR3 is 14 amino acids long. CDR1 is LNHDA and CDR2 is SQIVND in the germline V gene (reference sequence). Trimming left V 4 bases short and J 0 bases short, with 9 bases between. The CDR3 DNA sequence: TGTGCCAGTAGTACCCGGAGAATGAACACTGAAGCTTTCTTT. Its protein product is CASSTRRMNTEAFF.

The sample holds many counts of this clonotype. J is TRBJ2-3 and V is TRBV12-3 or TRBV12-4, with D possibly TRBD1 on 6 matching bases. V was trimmed by 2 bases and J by 8 bases, leaving 11 bases between them. This CDR3 is 13 amino acids long. Here the CDR3 DNA reads TGTGCCAGCAGTTTAAACAGGGATGCTACGCAGTATTTT. It encodes CASSLNRDATQYF.

This clonotype is labeled as medium-sized. The chain has TRBV6-2 or TRBV6-3 and TRBJ2-5; a possible D gene is TRBD2 (6 bases). Trimming removed 4 bases at V and 9 bases at J, with 12 bases between. Germline assignment: CDR1 MNHEY and CDR2 SVGEGT. The CDR3 totals 12 residues. CDR3 residues: CASSSPREAQYF. In DNA form, the CDR3 reads TGTGCCAGCAGTTCCCCTAGGGAGGCCCAGTACTTC.

As to this clonotype: This may come from a read error, since a much larger clone is one base off. The V gene is TRBV19, the J gene TRBJ2-1; the match to TRBD2 covers 10 bases. The CDR3 spans 15 residues. Germline V lookup: CDR1 LNHDA, CDR2 SQIVND (reference sequence). The CDR3 is CAGSMIASGSNEQFF. As DNA, the CDR3 is TGTGCCGGTAGTATGATAGCTAGCGGGAGCAATGAGCAGTTCTTC.

This clonotype showed up many times. The chain links TRBV9 to TRBJ1-4, with TRBD1 matching 7 bases. CDR1 and CDR2 (germline): SGDLS, YYNGEE. The CDR3 is 16 amino acids. Germline trimming cut 3 bases from V and 8 bases from J; bases unmatched to any gene: 13. The CDR3, as DNA: TGTGCCAGCAGCGACTTAGGACAGGCTGGTGGCGAAAAACTGTTTTTT. Its translation: CASSDLGQAGGEKLFF.

Within the sample, this clonotype is medium-sized (0.01 to 0.1%). The chain links TRBV4-3 to TRBJ2-3; 7 nucleotides agree with TRBD2. CDR3 length equals 16 residues. Germline values: CDR1 LGHNA, CDR2 YSLEER. V was pared by 5 bases and J by 0 bases, with 8 bases of the junction left unmatched. The CDR3 region has the DNA TGCGCCAGCAGCGGACACAGCGGGACTAGCACAGATACGCAGTATTTT. Encoded protein: CASSGHSGTSTDTQYF.

V and J are TRBV28 and TRBJ1-2; D might be TRBD1 (5 bases). V lost 4 bases and J lost 2, with 14 bases in between. CDR3 length: 15 residues. The germline gives CDR1 MDHEN, CDR2 SYDVKM. CDR3 DNA sequence: TGTGCCAGCAGTTCCCGTAAGGCAGGGAACTATGGCTACACCTTC. It yields the protein CASSSRKAGNYGYTF.

A note on this clonotype: Possible read error: a much larger clone is one base away. This chain connects TRBV6-2 or TRBV6-3 to TRBJ1-5; 7 nucleotides agree with TRBD1. The CDR3 consists of 17 residues. CDR1 and CDR2 from the germline V gene are MNHEY and SVGEGT. The DNA for the CDR3 is TGTGCCAGCAGGGATGACAGGGTTTTATATAGCAATCAGCCCCAGAATTTT. The encoded protein is CASRDDRVLYSNQPQNF.

The sample holds many counts of this clonotype. The genes are TRBV19 and TRBJ2-1, with D tentatively TRBD1 or TRBD2 (6 bases each). Germline V lookup: CDR1 LNHDA, CDR2 SQIVND (reference sequence). The germline V and J ends were trimmed by 5 bases and 8 bases, with 16 bases remaining between them. This CDR3 is 14 amino acids long. CDR3 sequence: CASSSLGGSHEQFF. In nucleotides, the CDR3 is TGTGCCAGTAGTTCCCTAGGGGGGTCGCATGAGCAGTTCTTC. Looking up the rest from reference TRBV19 and TRBJ2-1 gives the full variable domain: DGGITQSPKYLFRKEGQNVTLSCEQNLNHDAMYWYRQDPGQGLRLIYYSQIVNDFQKGDIAEGYSVSREKKESFPLTVTSAQKNPTAFYLCASSSLGGSHEQFFGPGTRLTVL.

This clonotype came up many times. This chain connects TRBV6-2 or TRBV6-3 to TRBJ2-3; no clear D gene. CDR1 and CDR2 from the germline V gene are MNHEY and SVGEGT. Trimming removed 6 bases at V and 10 bases at J, with 20 bases between. This CDR3 comprises 14 residues. In nucleotides, the CDR3 is TGTGCCAGCAGCTCCCCCGTTTCCACGTCGGCGCAGTATTTT. Residues: CASSSPVSTSAQYF.

This clonotype qualifies as medium-sized. The rearrangement joins TRBV29-1 to TRBJ2-3; TRBD2 matches at 11 bases. The length of the CDR3 is 16 residues. Germline CDR1 reads SQVTM; CDR2 reads ANQGSEA. With V trimmed by 4 bases and J by 3 bases, 9 bases remained unmatched. CDR3 protein: CSVGALASGRTDTQYF. CDR3 in DNA: TGCAGCGTTGGGGCTTTGGCTAGCGGGAGGACAGATACGCAGTATTTT.

By sample share, this clonotype is medium-sized (0.01 to 0.1%). One end of the junction is discordant with germline, which a read error may explain. CDR3 sequence reads: CASSPGLSREISF. DNA for the CDR3: TGTGCCAGTAGTCCCGGGCTGTCACGGGAAATAAGTTTC. V is TRBV19 and J is TRBJ1-4; no clear D gene. This CDR3 is built from 13 residues. Germline values: CDR1 LNHDA, CDR2 SQIVND (reference sequence).

This clonotype has only one observation. A much larger clone sits a single nucleotide away, making a read error possible. The chain couples TRBV4-3 to TRBJ1-1; D ambiguous. From germline, CDR1 is LGHNA and CDR2 YSLEER. This CDR3 comprises 16 residues. V was trimmed by 0 bases and J by 2 bases, leaving 13 bases between them. In DNA form, the CDR3 reads TGCGCCAGCAGCCAAGATTTAACATGGGGAAACACTGAAGCTTTCTTT. Translated, it gives CASSQDLTWGNTEAFF.

This clonotype was observed a handful of times. This chain uses TRBV7-9 with TRBJ1-2, with TRBD1 matching 9 bases. Germline trimming cut 6 bases from V and 3 bases from J; bases unmatched to any gene: 8. Per the germline V gene, CDR1 is SEHNR and CDR2 is FQNEAQ (reference sequence). The CDR3 spans 15 residues. CDR3 sequence (DNA): TGTGCCAGCAGTCCCGGGACAGGGCGCTACTATGGCTACACCTTC. This codes for CASSPGTGRYYGYTF.

This clonotype showed up many times. The V and J genes are TRBV20-1 and TRBJ1-2; tentatively, D is TRBD1 (5 bases). Germline-derived CDR1 and CDR2 are DFQATT and SNEGSKA (reference sequence). This CDR3 is built from 14 residues. Trimming removed 3 bases from V and 7 bases from J, with 18 bases in between. The chain's CDR3 is CSARPLQEGAGYTF. The CDR3 coding sequence is TGCAGTGCTAGGCCTTTACAGGAAGGAGCTGGCTACACCTTC.

This clonotype was counted at least ten times. The J gene is TRBJ2-1, the V gene TRBV7-2; D is undetermined. The CDR3 contains 14 residues. The germline gives CDR1 SGHTA, CDR2 FQGNSA. Trimming removed 5 bases at V and 6 bases at J, with 14 bases between. The chain's CDR3 is CASSPNHAANEQFF. The DNA for the CDR3 is TGTGCCAGCAGCCCGAACCATGCGGCCAATGAGCAGTTCTTC.

This clonotype was counted many times. The chain couples TRBV30 to TRBJ2-3; 14 bases are a match to TRBD2. J gave up 6 bases and V 2 bases, and 4 bases lay outside the gene matches. CDR1 is GTSNPN and CDR2 is SVGIG in the germline V gene (reference sequence). The CDR3 is made up of 15 amino acids. The CDR3 DNA reads as TGTGCCTGGAGTTTCGGGACTAGCGGGAGTGATACGCAGTATTTT. Protein: CAWSFGTSGSDTQYF.

This clonotype is medium-sized by share. The chain recombines TRBV28 with TRBJ1-1; D is ambiguous. V was pared by 6 bases and J by 0 bases, with 14 bases between. This CDR3 region has 15 residues. Germline values: CDR1 MDHEN, CDR2 SYDVKM. Here the CDR3 reads CASSEAESLNTEAFF. The DNA for the CDR3 is TGTGCCAGCAGCGAAGCGGAGTCTTTGAACACTGAAGCTTTCTTT. The full variable domain, completed using reference TRBV28 and TRBJ1-1, is DVKVTQSSRYLVKRTGEKVFLECVQDMDHENMFWYRQDPGLGLRLIYFSYDVKMKEKGDIPEGYSVSREKKERFSLILESASTNQTSMYLCASSEAESLNTEAFFGQGTRLTVV.

This clonotype came up a few times. This chain links TRBV2 with TRBJ2-1, with D uncertain. Germline CDR1 is SNHLY and CDR2 is FYNNEI. The CDR3 sequence is 14 residues long. Between the trimmed V and J ends, which lost 5 bases and 0 bases, there was a span of 8 bases. The CDR3 DNA is TGTGCCAGCAGTATGTGGGTCTCCTACAATGAGCAGTTCTTC. As protein: CASSMWVSYNEQFF.